The clone carrying this T cell receptor (beta chain) showed up just a few times. Its antigen is undetermined. TCRdb re-called the reads with MiXCR, one entry per CDR3 protein. This sample carries about 920,000 distinct CDR3 sequences, less than 35% of them seen once, and the ten largest clones take about 14%. This sample is drawn from a study of T cell repertoires in cytomegalovirus infection. The CDR3 covers 15 residues. Germline V gene sequence: CDR1 MNHEY, CDR2 SVGAGI. V shed 2 bases and J shed 2 bases, with 13 bases lying between them. This chain connects TRBV6-5 to TRBJ2-7; D assignment may be TRBD1 or TRBD2 (5 bases each). The receptor comes from a human donor in good health (CMV status not recorded). Some clones in this sample may be carry-over from other donors' samples. The source was cultured CD8+ T cells from PBMCs, collected from culture after CMV antigen stimulation. In DNA form, the CDR3 reads TGTGCCAGCAGTTACCAGCCGGGACCTACCTACGAGCAGTACGTC. Translation: CASSYQPGPTYEQYV.